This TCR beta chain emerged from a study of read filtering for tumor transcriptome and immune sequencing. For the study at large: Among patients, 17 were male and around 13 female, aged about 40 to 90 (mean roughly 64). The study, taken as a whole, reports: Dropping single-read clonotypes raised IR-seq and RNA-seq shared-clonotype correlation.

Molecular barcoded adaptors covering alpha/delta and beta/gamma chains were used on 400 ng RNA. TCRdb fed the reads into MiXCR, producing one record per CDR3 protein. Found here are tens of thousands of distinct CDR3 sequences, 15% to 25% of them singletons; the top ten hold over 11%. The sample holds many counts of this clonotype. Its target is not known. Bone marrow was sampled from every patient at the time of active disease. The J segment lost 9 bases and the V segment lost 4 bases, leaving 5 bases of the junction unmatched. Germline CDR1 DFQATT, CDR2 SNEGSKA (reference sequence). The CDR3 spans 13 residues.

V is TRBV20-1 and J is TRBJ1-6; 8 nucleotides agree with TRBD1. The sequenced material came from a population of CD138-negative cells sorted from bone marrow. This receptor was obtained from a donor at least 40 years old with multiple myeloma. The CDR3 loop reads CSAKTGTGSPLHF. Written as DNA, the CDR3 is TGCAGTGCTAAAACCGGGACAGGTTCACCCCTCCACTTT.